Each of the 26 T cell receptor beta chains below was sequenced from the same sample in a study of spatial heterogeneity in lung cancer. Study-wide points: The number of expanded tumor alpha and beta chains correlated with mutation number.

Which antigens these TCRs recognize remains unknown. Time point noted: sample taken at primary tumor resection. Using its own MiXCR run on the 5' RACE reads, TCRdb lists one record per CDR3 protein. The sample contains roughly 4,000 distinct CDR3 sequences, more than 13% of which appear only once. This specimen consisted of lung tumor tissue, obtained at surgery. The source of these receptors is a female donor with early-stage non-small cell lung cancer.

By frequency in the sample, this clonotype is medium-sized (0.01 to 0.1%). At one end, the junction sequence differs from germline, possibly due to a read error. The library was built for alpha chains, so this beta chain is an off-target read and its size means little. This chain links TRBV6-5 with TRBJ1-1, with 10 bases aligning to TRBD1. CDR3 length: 12 residues. CDR1 is MNHEY and CDR2 is SVGAGI in the germline V gene. The CDR3 DNA follows: TGTGCCAGCGGTTCCCTCGGGACAGGGGAGGCCTTT. It codes for CASGSLGTGEAF.

Regarding this clonotype: Little can be read into the size of this beta chain, an off-target read in a library designed for alpha chains. The chain joins TRBV14 to TRBJ1-6, with a possible D match to TRBD1 (5 bases). V lost 1 base and J lost 12, with 10 bases in between. The germline V gene has CDR1 SGHDN and CDR2 FVKESK. The CDR3 loop spans 13 amino acids. CDR3 residues: CASSQALGGPLHF. CDR3 coding DNA: TGTGCCAGCAGCCAAGCCCTTGGGGGACCCCTCCACTTT. The full variable domain, rest sourced from reference TRBV14 and TRBJ1-6, is EAGVTQFPSHSVIEKGQTVTLRCDPISGHDNLYWYRRVMGKEIKFLLHFVKESKQDESGMPNNRFLAERTGGTYSTLKVQPAELEDSGVYFCASSQALGGPLHFGNGTRLTVT.

Judged by abundance, this clonotype is medium-sized. This beta chain is an off-target read within a library intended for alpha chains, so its frequency means little. CDR3 coding DNA: TGTGCCAGCAGTTGGGGGGCCCGGGCGGATACGCAGTATTTT. Residues: CASSWGARADTQYF. The V and J genes are TRBV6-6 and TRBJ2-3, with D tentatively TRBD1 or TRBD2 (6 bases each). This CDR3 spans 14 amino acids. Germline CDR1 is MNHNY and CDR2 is SVGAGI (reference sequence). Trimming stripped 4 bases from V and 6 bases from J, with 14 bases between.

This clonotype qualifies as medium-sized (0.01 to 0.1%). This beta chain slipped into a library made for alpha chains as a stray read, so its size is not meaningful. The chain recombines TRBV5-1 with TRBJ1-1; D gene unclear. The CDR3 is 20 residues long. Deletions cut 2 bases from V and 5 bases from J, with 31 bases between. Germline lookup yields CDR1 SGHRS and CDR2 YFSETQ. The CDR3 DNA is TGCGCCAGCAGCTTAGACCCCGCCCAGACCTACATCAGGCCGGGTACTGAAGCTTTCTTT. Its protein is CASSLDPAQTYIRPGTEAFF. The full variable domain, its missing parts supplied by reference TRBV5-1 and TRBJ1-1, is KAGVTQTPRYLIKTRGQQVTLSCSPISGHRSVSWYQQTPGQGLQFLFEYFSETQRNKGNFPGRFSGRQFSNSRSEMNVSTLELGDSALYLCASSLDPAQTYIRPGTEAFFGQGTRLTVV.

About this clonotype itself: This beta chain is an off-target read within a library intended for alpha chains, so its frequency means little. V and J are TRBV20-1 and TRBJ2-1, with 8 bases lining up with TRBD1. In germline, CDR1 is DFQATT, CDR2 SNEGSKA (reference sequence). V shed 3 bases, J shed 6 bases, and the junction held 10 bases outside the gene matches. This CDR3 contains 15 residues. The CDR3 DNA sequence: TGCAGTGCTAGGATTTTCGGACAGGGCAGCAATGAGCAGTTCTTC. Translated: CSARIFGQGSNEQFF.

This clonotype was counted ten times or more. As an off-target read in a library built for alpha chains, this beta chain has a frequency of little significance. V gene TRBV6-2 or TRBV6-3 combines with J gene TRBJ1-1; D unresolved. Trimming shortened V by 5 bases and J by 5 bases, and 12 bases separated the two germline ends. The germline CDR1 and CDR2 sequences are MNHEY and SVGEGT. This CDR3 is built from 13 residues. CDR3 DNA sequence: TGTGCCAGCAGTGCCGGGGAGAGGACTGAAGCTTTCTTT. This translates into CASSAGERTEAFF.

On this clonotype: The library was designed around alpha chains, so this beta chain is a stray read whose abundance carries little weight. The chain has TRBV20-1 and TRBJ2-4; D tentatively reads TRBD1 or TRBD2 (5 bases each). Trimming took off 4 bases at V and 4 bases at J, with 17 bases between the two ends. This CDR3 contains 15 residues. Germline V gives CDR1 DFQATT, CDR2 SNEGSKA (reference sequence). The CDR3 spells CSAKGQRGKKNIQYF. The DNA for the CDR3 is TGCAGTGCTAAGGGCCAGAGGGGCAAAAAAAACATTCAGTACTTC.

This clonotype showed up many times. As an off-target read in a library built for alpha chains, this beta chain has a frequency of little significance. The chain carries TRBV10-3 and TRBJ2-7; either TRBD1 or TRBD2 may supply D (5 bases each). With 1 base removed from V and 7 bases from J, the gap between germline ends came to 29 bases. CDR3 length: 19 residues. CDR1 and CDR2 from the germline V gene are ENHRY and SYGVKD. The CDR3 nucleotides read TGTGCCATCAGTGAGTTTTCCGGGGCCCGGGTTAACCCACTGGGGGAGCAGTACTTC. As protein: CAISEFSGARVNPLGEQYF.

This clonotype is termed medium-sized. Since it is a stray read in a library aimed at alpha chains, this beta chain has a size that is not meaningful. The chain carries TRBV18 and TRBJ1-1; D remains ambiguous. Germline V gene lookup returns CDR1 KGHSH and CDR2 LQKENI. The CDR3 covers 13 residues. With 5 bases removed from V and 1 base from J, the gap between germline ends came to 8 bases. The CDR3 spells CASSDGPNTEAFF. CDR3 DNA sequence: TGTGCCAGCTCAGACGGCCCGAACACTGAAGCTTTCTTT.

This clonotype is medium-sized (0.01 to 0.1%) within its sample. This beta chain is an unintended read in a library built for alpha chains; its size means little. The gene calls are TRBV10-3 and TRBJ2-7, with a tentative D call TRBD1 (6 bases). V was clipped by 10 bases and J by 2 bases, with 9 bases between them. CDR3 length equals 11 residues. Germline loops: CDR1 ENHRY, CDR2 SYGVKD. The CDR3 DNA is TGTGCCACCACAGGGACCTACGAGCAGTACTTC. Translating it yields CATTGTYEQYF.

By sample fraction, this clonotype is medium-sized (0.01 to 0.1%). As an off-target read in a library built for alpha chains, this beta chain has a frequency of little significance. V usage is TRBV12-3 or TRBV12-4 and J usage is TRBJ1-1, with TRBD1 matching 9 bases. The length of the CDR3 is 12 residues. V lost 1 base, J lost 12 bases, and 3 bases stayed unmatched. The DNA of the CDR3 is TGTGCCAGCAGTTTAGTGACAGGGGGAACTTTCTTT. Translation: CASSLVTGGTFF.

In this sample, this clonotype turned up many times. In a library made to pick up alpha chains, this beta chain is a stray read with a size that means little. The chain is built from TRBV24-1 and TRBJ2-2; maybe TRBD1 (6 bases). CDR1 and CDR2 (germline): KGHDR, SFDVKD. The V end was cut by 3 bases, the J end by 3 bases, with 7 bases between. This CDR3 region has 14 residues. In DNA form, the CDR3 reads TGTGCCACCAGTGATCGGACAGACACCGGGGAGCTGTTTTTT. It yields the protein CATSDRTDTGELFF.

This clonotype was observed many times. This beta chain appears as a stray read in a library generated for alpha chains; its size is not informative. The chain employs TRBV20-1 and TRBJ1-2; no firm D call. From germline, CDR1 is DFQATT and CDR2 SNEGSKA (reference sequence). V shed 0 bases and J shed 9 bases, with 14 bases lying between them. CDR3 length equals 13 residues. CDR3 nucleotide sequence: TGCAGTGCTAGAGATCCCACGGCTTCCAGCTACACCTTC. Translation: CSARDPTASSYTF.

Remarks on this clonotype: A library prepared for alpha chains yielded this beta chain as an off-target read; its size is of little meaning. The V call is TRBV27, the J call TRBJ2-7; 7 bases are a match to TRBD1. V shed 5 bases, J shed 2 bases, and the junction held 9 bases outside the gene matches. From germline, CDR1 is MNHEY and CDR2 SMNVEV (reference sequence). CDR3 size: 15 residues. CDR3 protein: CASSTRQGPTYEQYF. CDR3 in DNA: TGTGCCAGCAGTACAAGACAGGGACCAACCTACGAGCAGTACTTC.

This clonotype was recorded many times. This beta chain slipped into a library made for alpha chains as a stray read, so its size is not meaningful. CDR3 DNA: TGTGCCAGCAGCTTAGCCAGAACAGGGGGCACTGAAGCTTTCTTT. Its translation: CASSLARTGGTEAFF. The chain recombines TRBV11-2 with TRBJ1-1, with 8 bases fitting TRBD1. The CDR3 is 15 amino acids. The trim removed 1 base at V and 4 bases at J, leaving 5 bases unmatched. Germline V gene lookup returns CDR1 SGHAT and CDR2 FQNNGV.

This clonotype is classed as medium-sized. In a library made to pick up alpha chains, this beta chain is a stray read with a size that means little. The chain joins TRBV20-1 to TRBJ2-5; 9 nucleotides align to TRBD2. The CDR3 is 14 amino acids. Losses at the gene ends were 5 bases for V and 6 bases for J; bases not matched to a gene: 10. CDR1 DFQATT and CDR2 SNEGSKA come from the germline V gene (reference sequence). The CDR3 is CSAPSGGPKKTQYF. The CDR3 DNA reads TGCAGTGCTCCGAGCGGGGGGCCTAAAAAGACCCAGTACTTC.

By its share, this clonotype is medium-sized. This beta chain lies outside the target of a library built for alpha chains; its clone size means little. The chain recombines TRBV29-1 with TRBJ1-2, with unresolved D. Trimming left V 6 bases short and J 6 bases short, with 5 bases between. Germline assignment: CDR1 SQVTM and CDR2 ANQGSEA. This CDR3 comprises 9 residues. Here the CDR3 reads CSVVDGYTF. The CDR3 nucleotides are TGCAGCGTCGTAGATGGCTACACCTTC.

This clonotype was seen at least ten times. A library made for alpha chains picked up this beta chain off target, so its size means little. V usage is TRBV2 and J usage is TRBJ2-7; weak D call: TRBD1 (6 bases). The germline V gene encodes CDR1 SNHLY and CDR2 FYNNEI. The CDR3 spans 12 residues. Trimming took off 6 bases at V and 2 bases at J, with 8 bases between the two ends. The CDR3 reads CASRTGTYEQYF. DNA of the CDR3: TGTGCCAGCAGGACAGGTACCTACGAGCAGTACTTC. Complete variable domain (other parts from reference TRBV2 and TRBJ2-7): EPEVTQTPSHQVTQMGQEVILRCVPISNHLYFYWYRQILGQKVEFLVSFYNNEISEKSEIFDDQFSVERPDGSNFTLKIRSTKLEDSAMYFCASRTGTYEQYFGPGTRLTVT.

By frequency in the sample, this clonotype is medium-sized. This beta chain is an unintended read in a library built for alpha chains; its size means little. The rearrangement joins TRBV6-1 to TRBJ1-4, with 7 bases aligning to TRBD1. The V and J ends lost 7 bases and 8 bases, in that order; junction bases with no gene match: 7. Germline V lookup: CDR1 MNHNS, CDR2 SASEGT. The length of the CDR3 is 13 residues. CDR3 DNA sequence: TGTGCCAGCAACCCGGACAGGCGGGAAAAACTGTTTTTT. Translated, it gives CASNPDRREKLFF.

This clonotype qualifies as medium-sized (0.01 to 0.1%). Since it is a stray read in a library aimed at alpha chains, this beta chain has a size that is not meaningful. The chain employs TRBV12-3 or TRBV12-4 and TRBJ1-2; possible D gene TRBD1, 5 bases. The CDR3 spans 13 residues. Trimming cost V 3 bases and J 5 bases, with 10 bases left between them. The CDR3 DNA reads TGTGCCAGCAGTTTCCAGGGCCAATATGGCTACACCTTC. Translated, it gives CASSFQGQYGYTF.

This clonotype was picked up many times. Because this beta chain is a stray read in a library intended to capture alpha chains, its abundance should not be given much weight. The J gene is TRBJ2-6, the V gene TRBV12-3 or TRBV12-4; a possible D gene is TRBD1 (6 bases). The CDR3 loop spans 20 amino acids. V lost 4 bases, J lost 0 bases, and 22 bases lay in between. In DNA form, the CDR3 reads TGTGCCAGCAGTTCAACTCCGGGACACCCAACCAGCTCTGGGGCCAACGTCCTGACTTTC. Residues: CASSSTPGHPTSSGANVLTF.

By sample fraction, this clonotype is medium-sized. This beta chain is a stray sequence in a library constructed for alpha chains; its clone size is not meaningful. The V and J genes are TRBV7-9 and TRBJ1-4; no firm D call. V shed 1 base and J shed 8 bases, with 14 bases lying between them. Per the germline V gene, CDR1 is SEHNR and CDR2 is FQNEAQ (reference sequence). This CDR3 is 15 amino acids long. Written as DNA, the CDR3 is TGTGCCAGCAGCTTAGGGGCCGGTTTAGGCGAAAAACTGTTTTTT. Its translation is CASSLGAGLGEKLFF.

This clonotype is large by share. This beta chain is an unintended read in a library built for alpha chains; its size means little. This rearrangement joins TRBV11-2 to TRBJ1-2, with a possible D match to TRBD1 (5 bases). This CDR3 comprises 13 residues. The germline V and J ends were trimmed by 0 bases and 6 bases, with 8 bases remaining between them. Germline V gene sequence: CDR1 SGHAT, CDR2 FQNNGV. CDR3 sequence: CASSLDRVDGYTF. The CDR3, as DNA: TGTGCCAGCAGCTTAGACAGGGTTGATGGCTACACCTTC.

This clonotype is large within its sample. Because the library targeted alpha chains, this beta chain is an off-target read whose size means little. This chain links TRBV7-2 with TRBJ1-1; unclear D gene. V shed 1 base and J shed 4 bases, with 10 bases lying between them. The length of the CDR3 is 14 residues. Germline V gene sequence: CDR1 SGHTA, CDR2 FQGNSA. The CDR3 region has the DNA TGTGCCAGCAGCTTAGGAGTTACGGCCACTGAAGCTTTCTTT. Translation gives CASSLGVTATEAFF.

This clonotype came up a few times. The library was designed around alpha chains, so this beta chain is a stray read whose abundance carries little weight. The V and J genes are TRBV12-3 or TRBV12-4 and TRBJ2-1; 8 bases match TRBD1. V shed 6 bases, J shed 5 bases, and the junction held 9 bases outside the gene matches. The CDR3 runs 15 residues. This CDR3 reads CASSPQGASHNEQFF. The CDR3 DNA sequence: TGTGCCAGCAGCCCCCAGGGGGCGTCGCACAATGAGCAGTTCTTC.

This clonotype rates as medium-sized. This beta chain is an unintended read in a library built for alpha chains; its size means little. This rearrangement joins TRBV7-9 to TRBJ1-5; the D gene is possibly TRBD1 (5 bases). Germline V gene sequence: CDR1 SEHNR, CDR2 FQNEAQ (reference sequence). V lost 5 bases to trimming and J lost 0 bases, with 11 bases between them. CDR3 size: 15 residues. The CDR3 DNA sequence: TGTGCCAGCAGCCTGGAGGGGAATAGCAATCAGCCCCAGCATTTT. Amino acids: CASSLEGNSNQPQHF.